Presented here are 29 T cell receptor beta chains from one specimen sequenced in a study of regulatory T cells in long-lasting Graves disease (dated by TCRdb to about 2021). To prepare the library, multiplex PCR was applied. Sequencing was carried out with an Illumina HiSeq 4000. iRepertoire HTBI primers and Arm-PCR amplification of CDR3 regions were used to construct TCR beta libraries. TCRdb's own reprocessing of the public reads used fastp at Q25 and MiXCR and kept productive beta chains. CDR3 protein sequences are deduplicated, and each keeps its most common genes and DNA. For this sample there are a few hundred thousand distinct CDR3 sequences; about 15% appear just once. About 8.2% of the sample is taken by the ten largest. What the time point label conveys for this sample: newly diagnosed GD, antithyroid drugs for less than 3 months. For both TCR sequencing and RNA sequencing, RNA was extracted from PBMCs using TRIzol.

This sample also belongs to another study, concerning T cells in Graves' hyperthyroidism and ophthalmopathy.

The specimen was peripheral blood mononuclear cells (PBMCs), collected at new diagnosis, from a patient treated with antithyroid drugs. All receptors come from a woman in her thirties or forties with Graves disease. Donor details come from another sample of the same person, matched by shared clones.

The chain links TRBV28 to TRBJ2-5, with 9 bases lining up with TRBD2. CDR3 length: 14 amino acids. CDR1 is MDHEN, CDR2 SYDVKM, per germline. The V gene end was trimmed by 6 bases and the J gene end by 1 base; junction bases not matched to a gene: 3. Here the CDR3 DNA reads TGTGCCAGCAGGCGGGGGGGGATCCAAGAGACCCAGTACTTC. This translates into CASRRGGIQETQYF.

This clonotype has just a few counts. V is TRBV30 and J is TRBJ1-1, with D unresolved. Germline V CDR1 and CDR2: GTSNPN, SVGIG (reference sequence). This CDR3 is built from 13 residues. Trimming took 5 bases from V and 0 from J, leaving 10 bases between them. The CDR3 is CAWFGGVNTEAFF. The DNA of the CDR3 is TGTGCCTGGTTCGGAGGAGTGAACACTGAAGCTTTCTTT.

At least ten counts were recorded for this clonotype. This chain links TRBV12-3 or TRBV12-4 with TRBJ2-6; tentative D call: TRBD2 (5 bases). The V end was cut by 8 bases, the J end by 0 bases, with 11 bases between. The CDR3 loop spans 15 amino acids. For the CDR3, the DNA is TGTGCCAGCCGGGATCACCGCTCTGGGGCCAACGTCCTGACTTTC. Its protein product is CASRDHRSGANVLTF.

This clonotype was found a few times. The V gene is TRBV3-1, the J gene TRBJ2-1; 11 positions agree with TRBD2. The CDR3 runs to 16 residues. V shed 0 bases and J 10 bases; nucleotides not matched to a gene: 8. The germline V gene has CDR1 LGHDT and CDR2 YNNKEL (reference sequence). CDR3 coding DNA: TGTGCCAGCAGCCAAGATACTAGCGGGAGTGGTGGGGAGCAGTTCTTC. Its protein is CASSQDTSGSGGEQFF.

For the CDR3, the DNA is TGTGCCAGCAGGGGGGACAGGGGGAATGGGGAGACCCAGTACTTC. Its translation is CASRGDRGNGETQYF. The chain carries TRBV2 and TRBJ2-1, with TRBD1 matching over 11 bases. The J call could be wrong; TRBJ2-5 is a better fit for the DNA end. The germline gives CDR1 SNHLY, CDR2 FYNNEI. The CDR3 totals 15 residues.

The chain uses TRBV6-2 or TRBV6-3 and TRBJ2-3; 14 bases align to TRBD2. The V and J ends lost 5 bases and 8 bases, in that order; junction bases with no gene match: 6. The germline CDR1 and CDR2 sequences are MNHEY and SVGEGT. The CDR3 totals 15 residues. The CDR3 DNA follows: TGTGCCAGCAGTCAGGGACTAGCGGGAGAAAGTACGCAGTATTTT. It translates to CASSQGLAGESTQYF.

The sample holds many counts of this clonotype. The V and J genes are TRBV11-2 and TRBJ2-2; D ambiguous. The CDR3 is 13 residues long. From germline, CDR1 is SGHAT and CDR2 FQNNGV. V was cut by 5 bases and J by 5 bases, with 9 bases left in between. The CDR3 DNA sequence: TGTGCCAGCAGCCAAGCAACAACCGGGGAGCTGTTTTTT. This sequence encodes CASSQATTGELFF.

This rearrangement joins TRBV4-1 to TRBJ2-7; D possibly matches TRBD1 or TRBD2 (5 bases each). The ends were cut back, 4 bases at V and 0 bases at J, with 19 bases in the middle. Germline V gene lookup returns CDR1 MGHRA and CDR2 YSYEKL. This CDR3 is built from 17 residues. CDR3 nucleotide sequence: TGCGCCAGCAGCCCCGAAGCGAGGGGCCCGAGCTCCTACGAGCAGTACTTC. Residues: CASSPEARGPSSYEQYF.

This clonotype has a count of ten or more. V is TRBV11-1 and J is TRBJ2-1; a weak D match, TRBD1 (5 bases). The length of the CDR3 is 14 residues. The germline V gene encodes CDR1 SGHAT and CDR2 FQDESV (reference sequence). V lost 1 base and J 8 bases, leaving 12 bases between the germline ends. The CDR3 loop is CASSLVGPGDEQFF. In DNA form, the CDR3 reads TGTGCCAGCAGCTTAGTGGGGCCTGGAGATGAGCAGTTCTTC.

This clonotype was detected ten times or more. The chain carries TRBV2 and TRBJ2-1, with D tentatively TRBD1 (6 bases). CDR1 and CDR2 from the germline V gene are SNHLY and FYNNEI. V gave up 6 bases and J gave up 0 bases, with 6 bases separating them. The CDR3 runs to 13 residues. The CDR3 sequence is CASRDSSYNEQFF. The CDR3 DNA reads as TGTGCCAGCAGGGACAGCTCCTACAATGAGCAGTTCTTC.

This clonotype came up a few times. The V call is TRBV6-5, the J call TRBJ1-6; TRBD1 is a possible D gene (6 bases). This CDR3 is 15 amino acids long. The germline CDR1 and CDR2 sequences are MNHEY and SVGAGI. Trimming stripped 0 bases from V and 6 bases from J, with 9 bases between. The CDR3 DNA reads as TGTGCCAGCAGTTACTCGTCACAGGGTAATTCACCCCTCCACTTT. Protein: CASSYSSQGNSPLHF.

J is TRBJ1-2 and V is TRBV19, with 7 bases matching TRBD1. Germline CDR1 is LNHDA and CDR2 is SQIVND (reference sequence). Germline trimming cut 1 base from V and 4 bases from J; bases unmatched to any gene: 6. The CDR3 has 15 amino acids. This CDR3 is CASSIGPGQTYGYTF. The CDR3 DNA is TGTGCCAGTAGTATAGGCCCGGGACAGACCTATGGCTACACCTTC.

The rearrangement joins TRBV19 to TRBJ2-5, with a possible D match to TRBD1 (6 bases). This CDR3 region has 13 residues. The germline gives CDR1 LNHDA, CDR2 SQIVND (reference sequence). Trimming left V 4 bases short and J 5 bases short, with 11 bases between. CDR3 amino acids: CASSRPQGETQYF. The CDR3 bases are TGTGCCAGTAGTAGGCCCCAGGGGGAGACCCAGTACTTC.

The genes are TRBV5-1 and TRBJ2-2; D is possibly TRBD2 (5 bases). V was shortened by 5 bases and J by 4 bases, with 12 bases between the two germline ends. The length of the CDR3 is 14 residues. Germline-derived CDR1 and CDR2 are SGHRS and YFSETQ. The CDR3 DNA sequence: TGCGCCAGCAGGAATTTGGAGGTCACCGGGGAGCTGTTTTTT. Protein: CASRNLEVTGELFF.

This clonotype came up many times. The rearrangement links TRBV12-3 or TRBV12-4 to TRBJ2-2; 8 bases match TRBD2. V shed 3 bases and J 0 bases; nucleotides not matched to a gene: 3. The CDR3 is 16 residues long. The CDR3 DNA follows: TGTGCCAGCAGTTTTGTAGCGGGATCGAACACCGGGGAGCTGTTTTTT. This encodes CASSFVAGSNTGELFF.

This clonotype has only a few counts. The rearrangement links TRBV12-3 or TRBV12-4 to TRBJ2-7; TRBD1 matches at 9 bases. CDR3 length: 13 residues. Trimming cost V 5 bases and J 7 bases; bases outside gene matches: 6. The CDR3 here is CASSPNRGQEQYF. In DNA form, the CDR3 reads TGTGCCAGCAGTCCCAACAGGGGGCAGGAGCAGTACTTC.

The chain employs TRBV19 and TRBJ2-7; tentatively, D is TRBD2 (5 bases). The germline CDR1 and CDR2 sequences are LNHDA and SQIVND (reference sequence). The V gene lost 8 bases and the J gene lost 3 bases, with 14 bases spanning the gap. CDR3 length: 13 residues. This CDR3 is CASSFRGNYEQYF. CDR3 sequence (DNA): TGTGCCAGTTCATTTCGGGGTAACTACGAGCAGTACTTC.

This clonotype was seen many times. The rearrangement links TRBV19 to TRBJ1-4; 10 bases line up with TRBD1. The V gene's germline CDR1 is LNHDA and CDR2 SQIVND (reference sequence). V lost 6 bases to trimming and J lost 6 bases; unmatched junction nucleotides: 1. CDR3 length: 13 residues. The CDR3 coding sequence is TGTGCCAGTAGGGGACAGGGGTATGAAAAACTGTTTTTT. Translation: CASRGQGYEKLFF.

This clonotype appeared many times. The chain combines TRBV19 with TRBJ1-2; possible D gene TRBD1, 5 bases. Per germline, CDR1 LNHDA and CDR2 SQIVND (reference sequence). Trimming cost V 5 bases and J 8 bases, with 18 bases left between them. CDR3 length: 14 amino acids. This CDR3 is CASSLTRDLQGYTF. As DNA, the CDR3 is TGTGCCAGTAGTCTCACCCGGGACCTCCAGGGCTACACCTTC.

This clonotype was seen ten or more times. The V and J genes are TRBV2 and TRBJ2-1, with 8 bases fitting TRBD2. Germline CDR1 reads SNHLY; CDR2 reads FYNNEI. The J segment lost 8 bases and the V segment lost 7 bases, leaving 13 bases of the junction unmatched. The CDR3 loop spans 15 amino acids. Here the CDR3 reads CASTKTGTRSDEQFF. The CDR3 DNA reads TGTGCCAGCACCAAAACCGGGACTAGGAGTGATGAGCAGTTCTTC.

The chain joins TRBV10-3 to TRBJ2-2, with TRBD2 identical over 15 bases. Losses at the gene ends were 4 bases for V and 5 bases for J; bases not matched to a gene: 2. This CDR3 has 16 amino acids. Looked up from germline, CDR1 is ENHRY and CDR2 is SYGVKD. For the CDR3, the DNA is TGTGCCATCAGTGGAGGGACTAGCGGGAGGACCGGGGAGCTGTTTTTT. It is translated as CAISGGTSGRTGELFF.

This clonotype came up many times. CDR3 residues: CASWSTSGRVARSTGELFF. The CDR3 nucleotides are TGTGCCAGCTGGTCGACTAGCGGGAGGGTAGCGAGAAGCACCGGGGAGCTGTTTTTT. This chain joins TRBV28 and TRBJ2-2, with TRBD2 matching 14 bases. The CDR3 covers 19 residues. Trimming at V came to 8 bases and at J to 4 bases, leaving 15 bases not matched to a gene. The germline V gene encodes CDR1 MDHEN and CDR2 SYDVKM. The entire variable domain, with the rest obtained from reference TRBV28 and TRBJ2-2, is as follows: DVKVTQSSRYLVKRTGEKVFLECVQDMDHENMFWYRQDPGLGLRLIYFSYDVKMKEKGDIPEGYSVSREKKERFSLILESASTNQTSMYLCASWSTSGRVARSTGELFFGEGSRLTVL.

As for this clonotype: This sequence may be a read error, since a much larger clone differs from it by one base. This rearrangement joins TRBV15 to TRBJ2-2; 8 positions match TRBD1. CDR1 LNHNV and CDR2 YYDKDF come from the germline V gene (reference sequence). This CDR3 spans 16 amino acids. With 0 bases clipped from V and 5 bases from J, the junction kept 5 bases outside the gene matches. CDR3 in amino acids: CATSREGQEVTGELFF. CDR3 sequence (DNA): TGTGCCACCAGCAGAGAGGGACAGGAGGTAACCGGGGAGCTGTTTTTT.

This clonotype was detected a few times. This chain links TRBV6-1 with TRBJ2-7; 10 bases align to TRBD2. CDR1 and CDR2 from the germline V gene are MNHNS and SASEGT. This CDR3 is 19 amino acids long. Trimming took 6 bases from V and 1 from J; bases not matched to a gene: 18. For the CDR3, the DNA is TGTGCCAGCAGCTGGGCCCTCGCTAGCGGGAGCGCGAGGTCCTACGAGCAGTACTTC. It encodes CASSWALASGSARSYEQYF.

This clonotype appeared a few times. The chain carries TRBV15 and TRBJ2-3; 8 nucleotides align to TRBD1. Germline trimming cut 5 bases from V and 1 base from J; bases unmatched to any gene: 2. Germline CDR1 LNHNV, CDR2 YYDKDF (reference sequence). CDR3 length: 14 amino acids. In nucleotides, the CDR3 is TGTGCCACCAGCGCGGACAGGGGCACAGATACGCAGTATTTT. It codes for CATSADRGTDTQYF.

The V gene is TRBV6-1, the J gene TRBJ1-5; 8 nucleotides line up with TRBD1. The length of the CDR3 is 16 residues. V dropped 8 bases and J dropped 5; count of bases not matched to a gene: 14. CDR1 MNHNS and CDR2 SASEGT come from the germline V gene. CDR3 residues: CASGQNLDRVDQPQHF. In DNA, the CDR3 is TGTGCCAGCGGCCAAAATTTGGACAGGGTCGATCAGCCCCAGCATTTT.

This clonotype was counted many times. The chain joins TRBV7-2 to TRBJ2-2; no reliable D call. The CDR3 runs to 15 residues. The ends were cut back, 5 bases at V and 5 bases at J, with 15 bases in the middle. Germline CDR1 SGHTA, CDR2 FQGNSA. DNA for the CDR3: TGTGCCAGCAGCCCCAGGTGGTCCGGAACCGGGGAGCTGTTTTTT. It codes for CASSPRWSGTGELFF.

This clonotype was counted a few times. The CDR3 spells CSVRLVREGQGEQFF. For the CDR3, the DNA is TGCAGCGTACGCCTTGTGCGGGAGGGCCAAGGTGAGCAGTTCTTC. The rearrangement uses TRBV29-1 and TRBJ2-1, with TRBD2 matching over 9 bases. Germline CDR1 is SQVTM and CDR2 is ANQGSEA. This CDR3 comprises 15 residues. J lost 9 bases, V lost 6 bases, and 15 bases had no gene match.

This clonotype was observed many times. The V call is TRBV28, the J call TRBJ1-2, with D maybe TRBD1 (5 bases). The germline CDR1 and CDR2 sequences are MDHEN and SYDVKM. V was cut by 1 base and J by 9 bases, with 12 bases left in between. The CDR3 is 13 residues long. CDR3 nucleotide sequence: TGTGCCAGCAGTTTATACGGGACCTCAAGCTACACCTTC. Amino acids: CASSLYGTSSYTF.